These 17 T cell receptor beta chains came from one sample sequenced in a study of glioma-infiltrating T cells after dendritic cell vaccination. This sample's time point: after dendritic cell vaccination, including at tumor progression/relapse. The data were produced by immunoSEQ multiplex PCR, yet TCRdb's version contains in-frame clones alone and is incomplete. The sample has 50,000 to 70,000 clones, roughly 80% seen once. The sequencing used blood, collected after dendritic cell vaccination. Receptor source: a human donor with glioblastoma.

The rearrangement links TRBV6-5 to TRBJ1-2; no firm D call. Germline CDR1 MNHEY, CDR2 SVGAGI. V lost 7 bases and J 5 bases, leaving 20 bases between the germline ends. The CDR3 runs 15 residues. The CDR3 region is CASTPRGVTTYGYTF. The CDR3 nucleotides are TGTGCCAGCACCCCACGGGGTGTTACTACTTATGGCTACACCTTC.

This chain joins TRBV6-6 and TRBJ2-7; possibly TRBD1 for D (6 bases). The CDR3 consists of 13 residues. The ends were cut back, 4 bases at V and 3 bases at J, with 10 bases in the middle. CDR1 MNHNY and CDR2 SVGAGI come from the germline V gene (reference sequence). DNA of the CDR3: TGTGCCAGCAGTTTAGGACAGAACTACGAGCAGTACTTC. Translated, it gives CASSLGQNYEQYF.

Only one count was recorded for this clone. The chain has TRBV30 and TRBJ1-5, with TRBD1 as a possible D gene (5 bases). The V end lost 5 bases, the J end lost 2 bases, and 10 bases lay between the germline ends. The CDR3 length is 13 residues. Germline V gene sequence: CDR1 GTSNPN, CDR2 SVGIG (reference sequence). DNA for the CDR3: TGTGCCTGGGGAGGGGACGGCAATCAGCCCCAGCATTTT. Translating gives CAWGGDGNQPQHF. Full variable domain (rest looked up from reference TRBV30 and TRBJ1-5): SQTIHQWPATLVQPVGSPLSLECTVEGTSNPNLYWYRQAAGRGLQLLFYSVGIGQISSEVPQNLSASRPQDRQFILSSKKLLLSDSGFYLCAWGGDGNQPQHFGDGTRLSIL.

This clone occurred once. The chain couples TRBV30 to TRBJ2-3; TRBD2 matches 13 bases. The CDR3 covers 15 residues. V lost 3 bases, J lost 7 bases, and 7 bases stayed unmatched. Looked up from germline, CDR1 is GTSNPN and CDR2 is SVGIG (reference sequence). The CDR3 loop is CAWRATSGGPYTQYF. The CDR3 DNA reads TGTGCCTGGAGGGCGACTAGCGGGGGGCCGTATACGCAGTATTTT.

The sample holds a few counts of this clone. V gene TRBV19 combines with J gene TRBJ2-5; 7 bases map to TRBD2. This CDR3 is 16 amino acids long. V trimming: 1 base; J trimming: 3 bases; junction bases outside the gene matches: 8. Germline values: CDR1 LNHDA, CDR2 SQIVND (reference sequence). The CDR3 is CASSIVVYGGEETQYF. The CDR3, as DNA: TGTGCCAGTAGTATAGTGGTTTATGGGGGGGAAGAGACCCAGTACTTC. The whole variable domain, filled in from reference TRBV19 and TRBJ2-5, reads DGGITQSPKYLFRKEGQNVTLSCEQNLNHDAMYWYRQDPGQGLRLIYYSQIVNDFQKGDIAEGYSVSREKKESFPLTVTSAQKNPTAFYLCASSIVVYGGEETQYFGPGTRLLVL.

V is TRBV7-3 and J is TRBJ2-2, with D possibly TRBD2 on 6 matching bases. CDR3 size: 15 residues. Trimming took 0 bases from V and 1 from J, leaving 6 bases between them. Germline loops: CDR1 SGHTA, CDR2 FQGTGA. CDR3 in amino acids: CASSLTGGNTGELFF. The CDR3 coding sequence is TGTGCCAGCAGCTTAACCGGGGGGAACACCGGGGAGCTGTTTTTT.

This chain uses TRBV19 with TRBJ1-1, with a possible D match to TRBD1 (5 bases). This CDR3 comprises 15 residues. Deletions cut 5 bases from V and 1 base from J, with 14 bases between. CDR1 is LNHDA and CDR2 is SQIVND in the germline V gene (reference sequence). The CDR3 coding sequence is TGTGCCAGTAGTCCCCAGGGAGGGTCGAACACTGAAGCTTTCTTT. Translation gives CASSPQGGSNTEAFF. Using reference TRBV19 and TRBJ1-1 for the parts outside the CDR3, the full variable domain is DGGITQSPKYLFRKEGQNVTLSCEQNLNHDAMYWYRQDPGQGLRLIYYSQIVNDFQKGDIAEGYSVSREKKESFPLTVTSAQKNPTAFYLCASSPQGGSNTEAFFGQGTRLTVV.

The chain employs TRBV18 and TRBJ2-3, with 7 positions matching TRBD1. V shed 6 bases, J shed 1 base, and the junction held 7 bases outside the gene matches. The CDR3 extends over 15 amino acids. Germline V gene data show CDR1 as KGHSH and CDR2 as LQKENI. The CDR3 DNA sequence: TGTGCCAGCTCTCCCAGGACAGGTCGCACAGATACGCAGTATTTT. Translation gives CASSPRTGRTDTQYF.

V usage is TRBV13 and J usage is TRBJ1-2; no definite D call. V was clipped by 5 bases and J by 3 bases, with 19 bases between them. The CDR3 has 16 residues. Germline assignment: CDR1 PRHDT and CDR2 FYEKMQ (reference sequence). The CDR3 DNA follows: TGTGCCAGCAGCCCGACTAATAAAGGACGGGACTATGGCTACACCTTC. Translated: CASSPTNKGRDYGYTF. Looking up the rest from reference TRBV13 and TRBJ1-2 gives the full variable domain: AAGVIQSPRHLIKEKRETATLKCYPIPRHDTVYWYQQGPGQDPQFLISFYEKMQSDKGSIPDRFSAQQFSDYHSELNMSSLELGDSALYFCASSPTNKGRDYGYTFGSGTRLTVV.

J is TRBJ2-1 and V is TRBV9; 10 bases are shared with TRBD1. The ends lost 2 bases at V and 7 bases at J; junction bases unmatched: 15. CDR1 is SGDLS and CDR2 is YYNGEE in the germline V gene. The CDR3 totals 18 residues. This CDR3 reads CASSVGLRQGASRNEQFF. The CDR3 region has the DNA TGTGCCAGCAGCGTTGGACTAAGACAGGGGGCTTCTAGGAATGAGCAGTTCTTC.

The rearrangement links TRBV11-2 to TRBJ2-4, with 12 bases that match TRBD2. Trimming cost V 5 bases and J 8 bases; bases outside gene matches: 1. Per the germline V gene, CDR1 is SGHAT and CDR2 is FQNNGV. The CDR3 length is 13 residues. CDR3 bases: TGTGCCAGCAGCCTAGCGGGGGGGGACATTCAGTACTTC. It is translated as CASSLAGGDIQYF.

V usage is TRBV30 and J usage is TRBJ2-1, with 12 bases lining up with TRBD1. This CDR3 is 17 amino acids long. The V segment lost 4 bases and the J segment 0 bases; nucleotides outside the gene matches: 7. Germline V gene data show CDR1 as GTSNPN and CDR2 as SVGIG (reference sequence). The CDR3 nucleotides are TGTGCCTGGAACGGGGACAGGGGGCATTTCTCCTACAATGAGCAGTTCTTC. This gives the protein CAWNGDRGHFSYNEQFF.

This clone was picked up one time. V and J are TRBV5-1 and TRBJ2-1, with 9 bases fitting TRBD2. The germline V gene encodes CDR1 SGHRS and CDR2 YFSETQ. The ends lost 7 bases at V and 5 bases at J; junction bases unmatched: 7. This CDR3 has 14 residues. CDR3 residues: CASSAGGLHNEQFF. CDR3 DNA sequence: TGCGCCAGCTCGGCGGGGGGGCTCCACAATGAGCAGTTCTTC.

This chain uses TRBV30 with TRBJ2-7; possibly TRBD2 for D (7 bases). The V end lost 0 bases, the J end lost 3 bases, and 18 bases lay between the germline ends. The CDR3 is 16 residues long. CDR1 is GTSNPN, CDR2 SVGIG, per germline (reference sequence). The CDR3 spells CAWSVRGAQHYYEQYF. Here the CDR3 DNA reads TGTGCCTGGAGTGTACGGGGGGCGCAACACTACTACGAGCAGTACTTC.

V gene TRBV5-1 combines with J gene TRBJ2-1; no firm D call. Trimming pared 0 bases from V and 5 bases from J, leaving 9 bases between. The CDR3 length is 14 residues. Germline CDR1 and CDR2: SGHRS and YFSETQ. Here the CDR3 reads CASSLAVRDNEQFF. For the CDR3, the DNA is TGCGCCAGCAGCTTGGCTGTCCGCGACAATGAGCAGTTCTTC.

The chain recombines TRBV10-2 with TRBJ2-1; TRBD1 agrees at 8 bases. V lost 10 bases, J lost 5 bases, and 4 bases stayed unmatched. The CDR3 spans 12 residues. Germline CDR1 is WSHSY and CDR2 is SAAADI. CDR3 amino acids: CATTDRDNEQFF. The CDR3 nucleotides read TGCGCCACCACGGACAGGGACAATGAGCAGTTCTTC.

The J gene is TRBJ1-1, the V gene TRBV5-4; D remains ambiguous. Trimming left V 8 bases short and J 2 bases short, with 13 bases between. CDR1 is SGHNT and CDR2 is YYREEE in the germline V gene (reference sequence). The CDR3 is 13 amino acids. In DNA, the CDR3 is TGTGCCAGTCGGACGGGGTTTAACACTGAAGCTTTCTTT. Encoded protein: CASRTGFNTEAFF.